The 15 T cell receptor beta chains reported below all come from one sample, sequenced in a study of cytomegalovirus exposure and HLA in healthy donors. Only in-frame clones appear in the TCRdb table, and some are missing; sequencing was by immunoSEQ multiplex PCR. The sample has around 130,000 clones, about nine tenths seen once. The sample was PBMCs. These receptor sequences come from a man aged 25-45 years in good health and CMV-seronegative.

The CDR3 coding sequence is TGTGCCAGCAGTTTCCCAGGGGTAGAGACCCAGTACTTC. The encoded protein is CASSFPGVETQYF. The chain employs TRBV6-5 and TRBJ2-5; tentatively, D is TRBD1 (6 bases). V gave up 4 bases and J gave up 4 bases, with 10 bases separating them. This CDR3 has 13 amino acids. The germline V gene encodes CDR1 MNHEY and CDR2 SVGAGI.

V is TRBV5-6 and J is TRBJ2-2; D might be TRBD2 (6 bases). Looked up from germline, CDR1 is SGHDT and CDR2 is YYEEEE. This CDR3 has 15 amino acids. Deletions cut 4 bases from V and 5 bases from J, with 15 bases between. CDR3 bases: TGTGCCAGCAGCATCGTCGGGGGTGGTACCGGGGAGCTGTTTTTT. It specifies CASSIVGGGTGELFF.

This rearrangement joins TRBV6-1 to TRBJ2-7, with D unresolved. V shed 1 base and J shed 2 bases, with 9 bases lying between them. The CDR3 runs to 14 residues. CDR1 is MNHNS, CDR2 SASEGT, per germline. As DNA, the CDR3 is TGTGCCAGCAGTGAAGAACAGACGACCTACGAGCAGTACTTC. It codes for CASSEEQTTYEQYF.

A single count supports this clone. The genes are TRBV6-1 and TRBJ2-7; 7 bases match TRBD1. The CDR3 covers 14 residues. The J segment lost 3 bases and the V segment lost 7 bases, leaving 9 bases of the junction unmatched. Germline V gene sequence: CDR1 MNHNS, CDR2 SASEGT. CDR3 in amino acids: CASTPGQSGYEQYF. CDR3 DNA sequence: TGTGCCAGCACCCCGGGACAGAGTGGCTACGAGCAGTACTTC.

This clone was recorded once. The chain uses TRBV9 and TRBJ2-3, with 7 bases fitting TRBD1. The CDR3 has 15 amino acids. Unmatched junction bases numbered 10, after V lost 4 bases and J lost 5 bases. Germline values: CDR1 SGDLS, CDR2 YYNGEE. Here the CDR3 DNA reads TGTGCCAGCAGCCCAGGTGGGACAGCTGAAGATACGCAGTATTTT. Translated, it gives CASSPGGTAEDTQYF.

V is TRBV10-1 and J is TRBJ2-1; possibly TRBD2 for D (7 bases). Germline CDR1 and CDR2: WNHNN and SYGVQD (reference sequence). Trimming stripped 3 bases from V and 3 bases from J, with 27 bases between. The CDR3 has 20 residues. The CDR3 here is CASSDDSPTGGMGNYNEQFF. CDR3 coding DNA: TGCGCCAGCAGTGACGACTCCCCAACGGGGGGCATGGGGAACTACAATGAGCAGTTCTTC.

The rearrangement uses TRBV2 and TRBJ2-5; 8 nucleotides agree with TRBD1. The trim removed 5 bases at V and 4 bases at J, leaving 9 bases unmatched. Germline values: CDR1 SNHLY, CDR2 FYNNEI. This CDR3 region has 15 residues. DNA for the CDR3: TGTGCCAGCAGTCGACAGGGGACGGTTCGAGAGACCCAGTACTTC. It is translated as CASSRQGTVRETQYF.

The V gene is TRBV28, the J gene TRBJ2-1; weak D call: TRBD1 (6 bases). The CDR3 has 15 amino acids. The ends were cut back, 5 bases at V and 1 base at J, with 12 bases in the middle. The germline gives CDR1 MDHEN, CDR2 SYDVKM. The CDR3 loop reads CASSIRGLSYNEQFF. The CDR3 DNA is TGTGCCAGCAGTATCAGGGGCCTTTCCTACAATGAGCAGTTCTTC. The full variable domain, completed using reference TRBV28 and TRBJ2-1, is DVKVTQSSRYLVKRTGEKVFLECVQDMDHENMFWYRQDPGLGLRLIYFSYDVKMKEKGDIPEGYSVSREKKERFSLILESASTNQTSMYLCASSIRGLSYNEQFFGPGTRLTVL.

The rearrangement uses TRBV28 and TRBJ2-7, with D tentatively TRBD2 (5 bases). With 5 bases removed from V and 6 bases from J, the gap between germline ends came to 8 bases. The V gene's germline CDR1 is MDHEN and CDR2 SYDVKM. The CDR3 length is 11 residues. CDR3 amino acids: CASSLRGEQYF. The CDR3 DNA reads TGTGCCAGCAGTCTCCGGGGCGAGCAGTACTTC.

The chain recombines TRBV4-3 with TRBJ1-1, with D perhaps TRBD1 (5 bases). Germline V gene lookup returns CDR1 LGHNA and CDR2 YSLEER. Trimming took 0 bases from V and 4 from J, leaving 15 bases between them. The CDR3 is 16 residues long. CDR3 residues: CASSQDGIGGGTEAFF. CDR3 in DNA: TGCGCCAGCAGCCAAGATGGGATCGGGGGGGGCACTGAAGCTTTCTTT.

The rearrangement links TRBV16 to TRBJ1-1, with a tentative D call TRBD1 (6 bases). The CDR3 contains 17 residues. V was cut by 4 bases and J by 0 bases, with 18 bases left in between. Germline V CDR1 and CDR2: KGHSY, FQNENV. The DNA of the CDR3 is TGTGCCAGCAGCCCTATAACAGGGAAGGGCATGAACACTGAAGCTTTCTTT. Its translation is CASSPITGKGMNTEAFF.

This clone showed up just once. V usage is TRBV10-3 and J usage is TRBJ1-3, with 7 bases aligning to TRBD1. Trimming cost V 7 bases and J 0 bases; bases outside gene matches: 6. Germline lookup yields CDR1 ENHRY and CDR2 SYGVKD. The CDR3 consists of 15 residues. The CDR3 loop is CAIKRDSSSGNTIYF. The CDR3 DNA reads as TGTGCCATCAAAAGGGACAGCTCCTCTGGAAACACCATATATTTT.

The CDR3 DNA reads as TGCGCCAGCAGCCCCTCGGCACGTGGGGGCCTAGCATACGAGCAGTACTTC. It yields the protein CASSPSARGGLAYEQYF. This rearrangement joins TRBV4-3 to TRBJ2-7; D possibly corresponds to TRBD1 (6 bases). The germline gives CDR1 LGHNA, CDR2 YSLEER. With 4 bases removed from V and 4 bases from J, the gap between germline ends came to 23 bases. CDR3 length equals 17 residues.

The gene calls are TRBV29-1 and TRBJ2-3; no clear D gene. Trimming left V 7 bases short and J 2 bases short, with 13 bases between. This CDR3 contains 13 residues. Germline V lookup: CDR1 SQVTM, CDR2 ANQGSEA. The CDR3 here is CSGVSSYTDTQYF. DNA of the CDR3: TGCAGCGGAGTTTCGAGTTACACAGATACGCAGTATTTT.

This chain uses TRBV28 with TRBJ1-5; D gene ambiguous. The length of the CDR3 is 18 residues. The germline V gene has CDR1 MDHEN and CDR2 SYDVKM. V was pared by 3 bases and J by 0 bases, with 18 bases between. The CDR3 loop is CASSFISRGFYSNQPQHF. The CDR3 DNA reads as TGTGCCAGCAGTTTTATAAGTCGAGGGTTCTATAGCAATCAGCCCCAGCATTTT.